The 19 T cell receptor beta chains below all came from one sample that was sequenced in a study of blood T cell repertoires in COVID-19. The assay was immunoSEQ multiplex PCR, and TCRdb's table has in-frame clones only and misses some. The sample has 130,000 or so clones, about four fifths seen once. Input material: peripheral blood. These receptors came from a human donor in a cohort sampled during active COVID-19.

This chain uses TRBV2 with TRBJ2-1; D uncertain. The germline V and J ends were trimmed by 6 bases and 1 base, with 10 bases remaining between them. Germline V lookup: CDR1 SNHLY, CDR2 FYNNEI. The CDR3 extends over 14 amino acids. This CDR3 is CASSPRVSYNEQFF. In DNA form, the CDR3 reads TGTGCCAGCAGCCCCCGGGTGTCCTACAATGAGCAGTTCTTC.

The rearrangement uses TRBV5-1 and TRBJ1-4; D gene unclear. The CDR3 is made up of 14 amino acids. The V end was cut by 0 bases, the J end by 8 bases, with 11 bases between. The germline V gene encodes CDR1 SGHRS and CDR2 YFSETQ. CDR3 sequence: CASSLEAGEEKLFF. The CDR3 DNA reads as TGCGCCAGCAGCTTGGAGGCCGGGGAAGAAAAACTGTTTTTT. Combining the CDR3 with reference TRBV5-1 and TRBJ1-4 gives the whole variable domain KAGVTQTPRYLIKTRGQQVTLSCSPISGHRSVSWYQQTPGQGLQFLFEYFSETQRNKGNFPGRFSGRQFSNSRSEMNVSTLELGDSALYLCASSLEAGEEKLFFGSGTQLSVL.

V is TRBV7-2 and J is TRBJ1-6, with unresolved D. The V end was cut by 3 bases, the J end by 10 bases, with 10 bases between. Looked up from germline, CDR1 is SGHTA and CDR2 is FQGNSA. The CDR3 sequence is 13 residues long. DNA for the CDR3: TGTGCCAGCAGCTTCCGAAAGGAGTCACCCCTCCACTTT. It translates to CASSFRKESPLHF.

The sample holds a few counts of this clone. The genes are TRBV6-5 and TRBJ1-5; 9 bases agree with TRBD1. Germline trimming cut 4 bases from V and 6 bases from J; bases unmatched to any gene: 1. The CDR3 is 13 residues long. CDR1 is MNHEY, CDR2 SVGAGI, per germline. The CDR3: CASSSDRGQPQHF. The CDR3 DNA reads as TGTGCCAGCAGTTCGGACAGGGGTCAGCCCCAGCATTTT.

The chain is built from TRBV6-5 and TRBJ2-5; 9 bases match TRBD1. V was clipped by 7 bases and J by 3 bases; unmatched bases: 9. Germline assignment: CDR1 MNHEY and CDR2 SVGAGI. This CDR3 is built from 15 residues. The CDR3 sequence is CASTWSGQGKETQYF. The CDR3 DNA is TGTGCCAGCACTTGGTCGGGACAGGGAAAAGAGACCCAGTACTTC.

The chain joins TRBV4-3 to TRBJ2-1, with 8 bases identical to TRBD1. CDR1 and CDR2 (germline): LGHNA, YSLEER. With 0 bases clipped from V and 7 bases from J, the junction kept 5 bases outside the gene matches. The CDR3 covers 15 residues. The CDR3 loop is CASSQDRGRWNEQFF. The CDR3 region has the DNA TGCGCCAGCAGCCAAGACAGGGGGCGATGGAATGAGCAGTTCTTC.

This clone was counted once. The chain has TRBV9 and TRBJ2-5, with D maybe TRBD1 (6 bases). The V end was cut by 0 bases, the J end by 0 bases, with 24 bases between. The CDR3 extends over 20 amino acids. CDR1 SGDLS and CDR2 YYNGEE come from the germline V gene. For the CDR3, the DNA is TGTGCCAGCAGCGTAGGAGGAGCTGGCAGGGGCAGGTCGTACCAAGAGACCCAGTACTTC. Amino acid sequence: CASSVGGAGRGRSYQETQYF.

The CDR3, as DNA: TGTGCCAGCAGCCCCGTCCGGGGGGGCGCGAACACTGAAGCTTTCTTT. It yields the protein CASSPVRGGANTEAFF. The chain carries TRBV5-4 and TRBJ1-1; D may be TRBD1 (6 bases). This CDR3 is 16 amino acids long. Germline V CDR1 and CDR2: SGHNT, YYREEE (reference sequence). V was shortened by 4 bases and J by 1 base, with 17 bases between the two germline ends.

The rearrangement uses TRBV7-9 and TRBJ2-2; D gene unclear. Trimming took 5 bases from V and 4 from J, leaving 11 bases between them. CDR3 length: 14 amino acids. The germline CDR1 and CDR2 sequences are SEHNR and FQNEAQ (reference sequence). The DNA for the CDR3 is TGTGCCAGCAGCCCTGTAGTCTTCACCGGGGAGCTGTTTTTT. Its translation is CASSPVVFTGELFF.

This clone appeared once. This chain joins TRBV5-8 and TRBJ2-5, with 8 positions matching TRBD1. The CDR3 totals 17 residues. V trimming: 6 bases; J trimming: 5 bases; junction bases outside the gene matches: 18. CDR1 and CDR2 (germline): SGHTS, YDEGEE. The CDR3 DNA is TGTGCCAGCATCGATTACCGGACAGGGATGAGAGCGGAGACCCAGTACTTC. Translation gives CASIDYRTGMRAETQYF.

The chain combines TRBV4-2 with TRBJ1-2; D is perhaps TRBD1 (5 bases). The CDR3 sequence is 16 residues long. Germline values: CDR1 LGHNA, CDR2 YNFKEQ. Trimming removed 1 base at V and 0 bases at J, with 12 bases between. CDR3 loop: CASSQGSREANYGYTF. For the CDR3, the DNA is TGTGCCAGCAGCCAAGGGTCCAGGGAGGCTAACTATGGCTACACCTTC.

The gene calls are TRBV13 and TRBJ2-7; 8 positions match TRBD1. Germline V gene lookup returns CDR1 PRHDT and CDR2 FYEKMQ (reference sequence). J gave up 3 bases and V 2 bases, and 9 bases lay outside the gene matches. CDR3 length equals 16 residues. The CDR3 region is CASSLPRRTGGYEQYF. The CDR3 bases are TGTGCCAGCAGCTTACCCCGTCGTACAGGGGGCTACGAGCAGTACTTC.

This clone is a singleton in its sample. The CDR3 protein is CASSQESGLANYEQYF. The CDR3 nucleotides read TGTGCCAGCAGCCAAGAATCCGGACTAGCGAACTACGAGCAGTACTTC. V gene TRBV4-2 combines with J gene TRBJ2-7; 9 bases align to TRBD2. The CDR3 is 16 residues long. The V segment lost 0 bases and the J segment 3 bases; nucleotides outside the gene matches: 6. Germline loops: CDR1 LGHNA, CDR2 YNFKEQ.

Of note for this clone: One end of the junction fails to match germline, which may point to a read error. The CDR3 region is CASSSVRVGGPHF. For the CDR3, the DNA is TGTGCCAGCAGCTCGGTTCGGGTGGGAGGGCCCCACTTC. The chain is built from TRBV27 and TRBJ2-5; TRBD2 matches at 7 bases. The CDR3 has 13 amino acids. Germline assignment: CDR1 MNHEY and CDR2 SMNVEV (reference sequence).

This chain uses TRBV28 with TRBJ2-1; 7 bases are shared with TRBD2. Germline CDR1 and CDR2: MDHEN and SYDVKM. CDR3 length: 16 amino acids. V was clipped by 3 bases and J by 0 bases; unmatched bases: 5. CDR3 sequence: CASSFRGGSSYNEQFF. CDR3 nucleotides: TGTGCCAGCAGTTTTAGGGGCGGGAGCTCCTACAATGAGCAGTTCTTC.

The genes are TRBV18 and TRBJ2-7, with TRBD2 identical over 13 bases. V was pared by 2 bases and J by 6 bases, with 10 bases of the junction left unmatched. This CDR3 spans 17 amino acids. CDR1 is KGHSH and CDR2 is LQKENI in the germline V gene. As DNA, the CDR3 is TGTGCCAGCTCACCAGGAACCCTTCGACTAGCGGGAGGCGAGCAGTACTTC. It is translated as CASSPGTLRLAGGEQYF.

The chain recombines TRBV19 with TRBJ2-1; D is uncertain. Deletions cut 3 bases from V and 5 bases from J, with 8 bases between. Looked up from germline, CDR1 is LNHDA and CDR2 is SQIVND (reference sequence). The CDR3 consists of 13 residues. CDR3 loop: CASSIGQNNEQFF. CDR3 nucleotides: TGTGCCAGTAGTATTGGGCAGAACAATGAGCAGTTCTTC.

This clone appeared a few times. This chain connects TRBV6-1 to TRBJ2-1; D is undetermined. Trimming left V 3 bases short and J 8 bases short, with 14 bases between. The germline gives CDR1 MNHNS, CDR2 SASEGT. The CDR3 spans 14 residues. Here the CDR3 DNA reads TGTGCCAGCAGTGAGATAGAGGTTTTCGATGAGCAGTTCTTC. Its protein is CASSEIEVFDEQFF.

The CDR3 spells CASSNRDRGSEQYF. CDR3 sequence (DNA): TGTGCCAGCAGTAACCGGGACAGGGGATCCGAGCAGTACTTC. The J gene is TRBJ2-7, the V gene TRBV5-4; 10 bases are a match to TRBD1. The CDR3 has 14 amino acids. Germline values: CDR1 SGHNT, CDR2 YYREEE (reference sequence). Trimming at V came to 5 bases and at J to 6 bases, leaving 8 bases not matched to a gene.